Reported below is one T cell receptor (beta chain). Its antigen is undetermined. The sample is drawn from a study of graft-versus-host responses after intestinal transplantation. Study-wide context: Isolated intestinal, liver-intestinal, or multivisceral transplants were what recipients had. Induction with anti-thymocyte globulin, then tacrolimus and steroids for roughly three years, was given to all recipients.

The repertoire was sequenced with immunoSEQ multiplex PCR; TCRdb's copy has only in-frame clones and lacks some. The sample shows about 97,000 clones, around 90% of them seen only once. Study-wide findings and caveats: GvH clones detected in recipient marrow included some appearing first in ileum or blood. Early post-transplant declines in HvG were associated with peak levels of circulating GvH clones.

The CDR3 is 17 residues long. The V gene's germline CDR1 is SGHTA and CDR2 FQGNSA. V shed 7 bases and J 2 bases; nucleotides not matched to a gene: 16. The clonotype comes from a human patient who received an intestinal transplant, so some T cells may come from the graft donor. Sequences were derived from PBMCs, sampled roughly 410 days after intestinal transplant. The chain has TRBV7-2 and TRBJ1-2, with 7 bases fitting TRBD1. The CDR3 here is CASTLSGPTGCNYGYTF. The CDR3 DNA follows: TGTGCCAGCACCCTCTCGGGGCCGACAGGGTGCAACTATGGCTACACCTTC.